The 8 T cell receptor beta chains reported below all come from one sample, sequenced in a study of TIL therapy for anti-PD-1-resistant metastatic lung cancer. Noted time point: pre-treatment sample, taken before nivolumab and TIL therapy. This was the immunoSEQ v3 assay. Measured with immunoSEQ multiplex PCR; TCRdb has only the in-frame clones, and not every one. This repertoire shows 35,000 or so clones, about 70% found once; its top ten account for 4.5% to 6%. The material was blood, obtained at baseline. The receptors were sampled from a person between 30 and 79 years old with non-small cell lung cancer.

V is TRBV7-2 and J is TRBJ2-7, with 9 bases lining up with TRBD1. Unmatched junction bases numbered 7, after V lost 4 bases and J lost 3 bases. Germline V gene data show CDR1 as SGHTA and CDR2 as FQGNSA. The CDR3 is made up of 15 amino acids. The CDR3 DNA reads TGTGCCAGCAGCTCAGCCGGGACAGGGCTCTACGAGCAGTACTTC. Protein product: CASSSAGTGLYEQYF.

V and J are TRBV11-2 and TRBJ2-4, with 9 bases identical to TRBD1. The V and J ends lost 5 bases and 6 bases, in that order; junction bases with no gene match: 5. Germline V gene lookup returns CDR1 SGHAT and CDR2 FQNNGV. The CDR3 contains 14 residues. This CDR3 reads CASSRTGVGNIQYF. CDR3 coding DNA: TGTGCCAGCAGCAGGACAGGGGTGGGAAACATTCAGTACTTC.

This chain uses TRBV7-6 with TRBJ2-7; D is unresolved. CDR3 length equals 19 residues. The V gene lost 0 bases and the J gene lost 2 bases, with 23 bases spanning the gap. The germline V gene has CDR1 SGHVS and CDR2 FNYEAQ. CDR3 protein: CASSLAPSDTGHWAYEQYF. The CDR3 bases are TGTGCCAGCAGCTTAGCCCCGTCCGACACGGGCCATTGGGCCTACGAGCAGTACTTC.

There are a few counts of this clone. The chain uses TRBV5-1 and TRBJ2-3; tentative D call: TRBD1 (7 bases). CDR1 and CDR2 from the germline V gene are SGHRS and YFSETQ. The CDR3 consists of 16 residues. The ends were cut back, 0 bases at V and 6 bases at J, with 17 bases in the middle. The CDR3 protein is CASSLGGTVLGDTQYF. The CDR3 nucleotides read TGCGCCAGCAGCTTGGGCGGGACAGTACTGGGGGATACGCAGTATTTT.

The chain is built from TRBV27 and TRBJ2-3; 7 bases fit TRBD1. Germline loops: CDR1 MNHEY, CDR2 SMNVEV (reference sequence). CDR3 length equals 18 residues. The trim removed 5 bases at V and 0 bases at J, leaving 14 bases unmatched. The CDR3 sequence: CASSPIGGQALSTDTQYF. The CDR3, as DNA: TGTGCCAGCAGTCCTATTGGCGGACAGGCCCTTAGCACAGATACGCAGTATTTT.

This rearrangement joins TRBV11-3 to TRBJ1-5; no firm D call. Trimming left V 5 bases short and J 0 bases short, with 20 bases between. The CDR3 is 18 residues long. Germline loops: CDR1 SGHNT, CDR2 YENEEA. This CDR3 is CASSPLTLEISSNQPQHF. The DNA for the CDR3 is TGTGCCAGCAGCCCACTAACCCTTGAGATCTCTAGCAATCAGCCCCAGCATTTT.

A single count supports this clone. V and J are TRBV27 and TRBJ2-1; possibly TRBD2 for D (5 bases). The V end was cut by 4 bases, the J end by 10 bases, with 20 bases between. CDR1 and CDR2 from the germline V gene are MNHEY and SMNVEV (reference sequence). The CDR3 spans 15 residues. In DNA, the CDR3 is TGTGCCAGCAGTTCACTACAATCGGGGAGCGAGGAGCAGTTCTTC. This sequence encodes CASSSLQSGSEEQFF.

This clone was observed a few times. The chain employs TRBV25-1 and TRBJ1-6, with D hard to call. Trimming took off 0 bases at V and 7 bases at J, with 13 bases between the two ends. The germline CDR1 and CDR2 sequences are MGHDK and SYGVNS. The CDR3 length is 16 residues. In DNA form, the CDR3 reads TGTGCCAGCAGTGAATATGGCCGATCGGAGAATTCACCCCTCCACTTT. Translated, it gives CASSEYGRSENSPLHF.